This T cell receptor beta chain was found in a study of radiotherapy plus CTLA-4 blockade in lung cancer. Broader study findings: An expansion of tumor-derived TCR clones occurred in blood after radiotherapy plus ipilimumab.

TCRdb's copy holds only in-frame clones and misses some; the assay was immunoSEQ multiplex PCR. This table holds about 49,000 clones, about 88% found once. As to this clone: Its target is not known.

Trimming removed 2 bases at V and 0 bases at J, with 15 bases between. Per the germline V gene, CDR1 is MRHNA and CDR2 is SNTAGT. The CDR3 spans 17 residues. This material consisted of peripheral blood, taken from a patient treated with radiotherapy plus ipilimumab. This sequence was found in a human donor with non-small cell lung cancer whose response to radiotherapy plus ipilimumab could not be evaluated. This rearrangement joins TRBV6-4 to TRBJ2-3, with D tentatively TRBD2 (6 bases). CDR3 sequence: CASSDKWRTNSTDTQYF. The CDR3 nucleotides read TGTGCCAGCAGTGACAAATGGAGGACTAACAGCACAGATACGCAGTATTTT.